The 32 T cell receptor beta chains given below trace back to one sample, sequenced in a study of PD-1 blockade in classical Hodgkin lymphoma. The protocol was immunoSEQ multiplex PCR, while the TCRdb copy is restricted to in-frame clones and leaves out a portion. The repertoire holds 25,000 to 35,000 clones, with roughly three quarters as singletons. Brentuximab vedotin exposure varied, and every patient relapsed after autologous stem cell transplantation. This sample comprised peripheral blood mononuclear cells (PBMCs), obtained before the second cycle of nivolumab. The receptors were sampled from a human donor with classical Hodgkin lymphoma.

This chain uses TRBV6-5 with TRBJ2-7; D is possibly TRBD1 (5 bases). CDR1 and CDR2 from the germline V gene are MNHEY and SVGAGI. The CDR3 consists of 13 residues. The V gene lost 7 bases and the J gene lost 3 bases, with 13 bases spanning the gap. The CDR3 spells CASKSPDSYEQYF. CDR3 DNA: TGTGCCAGCAAAAGCCCCGACAGCTACGAGCAGTACTTC.

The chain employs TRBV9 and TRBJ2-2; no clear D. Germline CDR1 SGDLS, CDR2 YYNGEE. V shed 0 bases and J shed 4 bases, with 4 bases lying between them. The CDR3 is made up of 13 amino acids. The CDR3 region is CASSVAVTGELFF. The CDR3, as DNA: TGTGCCAGCAGCGTAGCGGTCACCGGGGAGCTGTTTTTT.

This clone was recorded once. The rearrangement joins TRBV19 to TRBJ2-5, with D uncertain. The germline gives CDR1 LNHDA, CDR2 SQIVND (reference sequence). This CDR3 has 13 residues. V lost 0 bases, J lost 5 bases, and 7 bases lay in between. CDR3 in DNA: TGTGCCAGTAGTATAGACTATCCGGAGACCCAGTACTTC. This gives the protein CASSIDYPETQYF.

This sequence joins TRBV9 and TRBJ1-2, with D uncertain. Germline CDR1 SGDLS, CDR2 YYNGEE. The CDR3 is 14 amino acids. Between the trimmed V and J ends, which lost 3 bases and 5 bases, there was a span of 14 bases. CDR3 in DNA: TGTGCCAGCAGCGCCCAACCTCAGCCGTATGGCTACACCTTC. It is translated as CASSAQPQPYGYTF.

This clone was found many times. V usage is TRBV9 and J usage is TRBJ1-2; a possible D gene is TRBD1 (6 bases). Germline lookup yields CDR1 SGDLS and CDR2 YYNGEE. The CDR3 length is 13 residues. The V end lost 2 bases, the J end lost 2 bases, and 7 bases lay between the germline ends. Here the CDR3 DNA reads TGTGCCAGCAGCGTGGGACACAACTATGGCTACACCTTC. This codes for CASSVGHNYGYTF.

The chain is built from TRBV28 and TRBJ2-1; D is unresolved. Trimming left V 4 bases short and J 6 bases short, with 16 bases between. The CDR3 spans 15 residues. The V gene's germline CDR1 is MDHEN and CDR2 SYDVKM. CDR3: CASSSPGPERNEQFF. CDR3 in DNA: TGTGCCAGCAGTTCCCCGGGCCCTGAGCGCAATGAGCAGTTCTTC.

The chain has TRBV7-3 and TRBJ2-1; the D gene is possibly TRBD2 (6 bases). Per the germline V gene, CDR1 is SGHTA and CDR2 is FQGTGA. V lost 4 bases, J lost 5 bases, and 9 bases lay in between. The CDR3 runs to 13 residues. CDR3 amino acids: CASSSGTHNEQFF. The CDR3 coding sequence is TGTGCCAGCAGCTCCGGGACTCACAATGAGCAGTTCTTC.

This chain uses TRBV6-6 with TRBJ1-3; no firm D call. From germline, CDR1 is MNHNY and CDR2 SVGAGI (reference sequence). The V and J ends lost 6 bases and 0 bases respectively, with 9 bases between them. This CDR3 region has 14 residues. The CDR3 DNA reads TGTGCCAGCAGAAAATTGAACTCTGGAAACACCATATATTTT. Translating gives CASRKLNSGNTIYF.

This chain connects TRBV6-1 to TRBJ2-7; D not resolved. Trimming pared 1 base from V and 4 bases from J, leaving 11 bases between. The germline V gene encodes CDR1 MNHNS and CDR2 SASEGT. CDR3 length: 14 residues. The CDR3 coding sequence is TGTGCCAGCAGTGAAGTCATAGGCGGATACGAGCAGTACTTC. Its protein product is CASSEVIGGYEQYF.

CDR3 DNA: TGTGCCAGCAGCGGGGGACAGCCACTCCAAGAGACCCAGTACTTC. It translates to CASSGGQPLQETQYF. V usage is TRBV9 and J usage is TRBJ2-5, with TRBD1 identical over 7 bases. The CDR3 loop spans 15 amino acids. Germline trimming cut 3 bases from V and 1 base from J; bases unmatched to any gene: 6. Germline V gene sequence: CDR1 SGDLS, CDR2 YYNGEE.

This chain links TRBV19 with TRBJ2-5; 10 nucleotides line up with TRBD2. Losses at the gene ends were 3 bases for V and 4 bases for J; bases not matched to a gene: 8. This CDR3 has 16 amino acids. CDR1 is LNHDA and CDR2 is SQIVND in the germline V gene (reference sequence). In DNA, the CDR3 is TGTGCCAGTAGTATTTCTAGCGGGGGACTTGGAGAGACCCAGTACTTC. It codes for CASSISSGGLGETQYF.

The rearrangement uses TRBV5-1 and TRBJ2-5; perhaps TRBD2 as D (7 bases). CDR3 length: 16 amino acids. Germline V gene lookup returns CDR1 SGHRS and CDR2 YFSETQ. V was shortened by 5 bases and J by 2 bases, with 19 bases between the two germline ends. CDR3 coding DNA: TGCGCCAGCAGTCCCCGGGGGGCGCGATCGCAAGAGACCCAGTACTTC. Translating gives CASSPRGARSQETQYF.

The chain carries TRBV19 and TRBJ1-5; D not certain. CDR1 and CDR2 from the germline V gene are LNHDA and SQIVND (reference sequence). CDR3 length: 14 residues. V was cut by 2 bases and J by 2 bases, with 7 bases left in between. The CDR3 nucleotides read TGTGCCAGTAGTATACAGGAGGGCAATCAGCCCCAGCATTTT. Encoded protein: CASSIQEGNQPQHF.

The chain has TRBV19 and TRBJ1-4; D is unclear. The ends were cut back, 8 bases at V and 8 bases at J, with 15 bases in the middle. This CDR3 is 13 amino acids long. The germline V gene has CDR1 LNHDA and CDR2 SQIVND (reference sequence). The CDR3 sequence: CASSEGRGEKLFF. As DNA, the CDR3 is TGTGCCAGTTCCGAGGGTCGAGGAGAAAAACTGTTTTTT.

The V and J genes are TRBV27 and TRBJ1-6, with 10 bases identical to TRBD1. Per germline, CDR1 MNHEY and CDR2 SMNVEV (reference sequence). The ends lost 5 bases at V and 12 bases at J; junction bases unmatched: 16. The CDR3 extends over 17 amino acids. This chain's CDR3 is CASSPFRDRGGWEPLHF. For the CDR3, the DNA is TGTGCCAGCAGTCCGTTCCGGGACAGGGGTGGTTGGGAACCCCTCCACTTT.

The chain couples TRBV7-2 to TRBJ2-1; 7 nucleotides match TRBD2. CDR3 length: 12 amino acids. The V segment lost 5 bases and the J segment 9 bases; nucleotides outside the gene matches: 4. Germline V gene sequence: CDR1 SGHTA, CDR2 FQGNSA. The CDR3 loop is CASSHSSGEQFF. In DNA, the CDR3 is TGTGCCAGCAGCCACTCTAGCGGTGAGCAGTTCTTC.

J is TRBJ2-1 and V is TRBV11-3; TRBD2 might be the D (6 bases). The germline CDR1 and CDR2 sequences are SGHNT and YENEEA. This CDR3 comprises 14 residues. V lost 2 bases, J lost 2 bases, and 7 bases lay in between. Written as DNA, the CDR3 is TGTGCCAGCAGCTTAAGACTAGCCTACAATGAGCAGTTCTTC. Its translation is CASSLRLAYNEQFF.

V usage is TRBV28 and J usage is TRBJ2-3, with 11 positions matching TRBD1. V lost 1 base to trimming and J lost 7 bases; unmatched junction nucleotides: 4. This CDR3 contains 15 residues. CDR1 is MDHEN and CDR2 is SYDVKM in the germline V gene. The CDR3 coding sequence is TGTGCCAGCAGTTTATTGGGGACAGGGGGGAATACGCAGTATTTT. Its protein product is CASSLLGTGGNTQYF.

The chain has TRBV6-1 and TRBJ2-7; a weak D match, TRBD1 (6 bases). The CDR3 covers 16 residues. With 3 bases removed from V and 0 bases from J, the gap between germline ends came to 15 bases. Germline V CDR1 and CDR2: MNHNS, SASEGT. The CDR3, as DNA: TGTGCCAGCAGTGATGTAGGCAGGGGAAGCTCCTACGAGCAGTACGTC. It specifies CASSDVGRGSSYEQYV.

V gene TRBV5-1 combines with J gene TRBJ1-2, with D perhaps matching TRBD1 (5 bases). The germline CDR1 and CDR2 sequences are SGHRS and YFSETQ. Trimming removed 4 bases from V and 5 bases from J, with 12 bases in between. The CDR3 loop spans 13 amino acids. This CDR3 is CASSQKTDYGYTF. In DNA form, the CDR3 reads TGCGCCAGCAGCCAAAAGACAGATTATGGCTACACCTTC. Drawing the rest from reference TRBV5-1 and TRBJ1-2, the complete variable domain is KAGVTQTPRYLIKTRGQQVTLSCSPISGHRSVSWYQQTPGQGLQFLFEYFSETQRNKGNFPGRFSGRQFSNSRSEMNVSTLELGDSALYLCASSQKTDYGYTFGSGTRLTVV.

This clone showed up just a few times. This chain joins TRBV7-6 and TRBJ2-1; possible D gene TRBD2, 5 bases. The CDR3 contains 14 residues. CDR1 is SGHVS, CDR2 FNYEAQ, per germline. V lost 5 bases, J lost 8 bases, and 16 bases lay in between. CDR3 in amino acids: CASSPRVRADEQFF. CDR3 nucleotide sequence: TGTGCCAGCAGCCCCCGTGTGAGGGCCGATGAGCAGTTCTTC.

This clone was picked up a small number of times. The CDR3 DNA reads as TGTGCCAGCAGTTTGTCGAGGTGGGGGTTCAGCAATCAGCCCCAGCATTTT. Translating it yields CASSLSRWGFSNQPQHF. The chain joins TRBV28 to TRBJ1-5; D may be TRBD1 (5 bases). V lost 3 bases to trimming and J lost 1 base, with 16 bases between them. Germline V gives CDR1 MDHEN, CDR2 SYDVKM. The CDR3 covers 17 residues.

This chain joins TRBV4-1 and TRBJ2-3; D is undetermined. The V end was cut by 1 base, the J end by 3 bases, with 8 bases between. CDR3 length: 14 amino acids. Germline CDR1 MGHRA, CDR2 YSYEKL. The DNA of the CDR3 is TGCGCCAGCAGCCAAGGGATCCCAACAGATACGCAGTATTTT. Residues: CASSQGIPTDTQYF.

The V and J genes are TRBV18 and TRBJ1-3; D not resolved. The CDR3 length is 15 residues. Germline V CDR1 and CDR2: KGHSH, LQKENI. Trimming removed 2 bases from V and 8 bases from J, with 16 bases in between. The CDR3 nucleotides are TGTGCCAGCTCACCAGGGTTAAGGCTGGAAGACACCATATATTTT. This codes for CASSPGLRLEDTIYF. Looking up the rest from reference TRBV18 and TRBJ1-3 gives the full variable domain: NAGVMQNPRHLVRRRGQEARLRCSPMKGHSHVYWYRQLPEEGLKFMVYLQKENIIDESGMPKERFSAEFPKEGPSILRIQQVVRGDSAAYFCASSPGLRLEDTIYFGEGSWLTVV.

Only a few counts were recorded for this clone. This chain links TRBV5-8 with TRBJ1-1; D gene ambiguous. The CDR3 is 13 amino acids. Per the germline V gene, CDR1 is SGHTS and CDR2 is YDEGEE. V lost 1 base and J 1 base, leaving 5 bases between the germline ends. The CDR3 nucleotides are TGTGCCAGCAGCTTGCTTCCGAACACTGAAGCTTTCTTT. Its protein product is CASSLLPNTEAFF.

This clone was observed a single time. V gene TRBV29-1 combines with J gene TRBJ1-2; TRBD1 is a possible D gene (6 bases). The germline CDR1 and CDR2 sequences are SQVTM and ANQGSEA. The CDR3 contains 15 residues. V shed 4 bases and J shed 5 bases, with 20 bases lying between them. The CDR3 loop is CSVAGRGGQEYGYTF. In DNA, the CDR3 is TGCAGCGTTGCCGGACGGGGGGGGCAGGAGTATGGCTACACCTTC. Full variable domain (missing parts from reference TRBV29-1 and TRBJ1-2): SAVISQKPSRDICQRGTSLTIQCQVDSQVTMMFWYRQQPGQSLTLIATANQGSEATYESGFVIDKFPISRPNLTFSTLTVSNMSPEDSSIYLCSVAGRGGQEYGYTFGSGTRLTVV.

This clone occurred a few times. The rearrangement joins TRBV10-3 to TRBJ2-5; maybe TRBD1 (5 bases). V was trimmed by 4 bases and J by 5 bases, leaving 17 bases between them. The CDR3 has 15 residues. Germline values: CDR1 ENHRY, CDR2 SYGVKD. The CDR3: CAISGGGQGWETQYF. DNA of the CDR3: TGTGCCATCAGTGGAGGTGGCCAGGGATGGGAGACCCAGTACTTC.

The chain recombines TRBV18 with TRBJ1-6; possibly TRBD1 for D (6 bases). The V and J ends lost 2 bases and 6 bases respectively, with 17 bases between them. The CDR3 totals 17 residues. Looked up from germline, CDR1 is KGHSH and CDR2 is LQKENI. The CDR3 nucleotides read TGTGCCAGCTCACCAAAGGGACAAGGGGACCTTAATTCACCCCTCCACTTT. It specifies CASSPKGQGDLNSPLHF.

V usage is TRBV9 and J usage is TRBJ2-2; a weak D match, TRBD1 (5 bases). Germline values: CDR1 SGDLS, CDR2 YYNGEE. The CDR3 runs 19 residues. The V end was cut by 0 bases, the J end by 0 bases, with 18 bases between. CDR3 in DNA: TGTGCCAGCAGCGTAGGGCGGCGCGCAAGGGGCCCGAACACCGGGGAGCTGTTTTTT. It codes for CASSVGRRARGPNTGELFF. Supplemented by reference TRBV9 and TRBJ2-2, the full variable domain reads DSGVTQTPKHLITATGQRVTLRCSPRSGDLSVYWYQQSLDQGLQFLIQYYNGEERAKGNILERFSAQQFPDLHSELNLSSLELGDSALYFCASSVGRRARGPNTGELFFGEGSRLTVL.

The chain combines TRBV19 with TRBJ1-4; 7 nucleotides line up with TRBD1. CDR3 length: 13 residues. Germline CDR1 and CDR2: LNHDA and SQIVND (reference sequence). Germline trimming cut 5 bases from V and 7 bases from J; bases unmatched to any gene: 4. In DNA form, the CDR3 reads TGTGCCAGTAGTCAGGGACAGCGTGAAAAACTGTTTTTT. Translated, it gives CASSQGQREKLFF. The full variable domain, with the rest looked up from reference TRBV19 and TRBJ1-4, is DGGITQSPKYLFRKEGQNVTLSCEQNLNHDAMYWYRQDPGQGLRLIYYSQIVNDFQKGDIAEGYSVSREKKESFPLTVTSAQKNPTAFYLCASSQGQREKLFFGSGTQLSVL.

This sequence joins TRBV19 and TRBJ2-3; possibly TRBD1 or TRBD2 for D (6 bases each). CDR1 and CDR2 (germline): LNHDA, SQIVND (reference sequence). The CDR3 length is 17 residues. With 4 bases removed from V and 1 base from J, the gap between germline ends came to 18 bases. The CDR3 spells CASSTPARGGGTDTQYF. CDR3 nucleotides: TGTGCCAGTAGTACCCCAGCCAGGGGAGGAGGCACAGATACGCAGTATTTT.

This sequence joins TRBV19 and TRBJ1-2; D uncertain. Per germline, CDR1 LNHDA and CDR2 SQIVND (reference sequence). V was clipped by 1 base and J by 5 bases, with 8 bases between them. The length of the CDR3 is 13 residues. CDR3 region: CASSIGGEYGYTF. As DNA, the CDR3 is TGTGCCAGTAGTATAGGGGGAGAGTATGGCTACACCTTC.